The sequence of this T cell receptor (beta chain) was determined in a study of cytotoxic CD8 clonotypes in ibrutinib-treated CLL. At the level of the study: Partial responses totalled about 24 and complete responses 2; after median about 67 months, approximately 15 remained remitted and around twelve progressed.

Remarks on this clone: Antigen specificity is unknown.

Germline loops: CDR1 SGHDN, CDR2 FVKESK. The CDR3 has 19 residues. V was trimmed by 4 bases and J by 0 bases, leaving 22 bases between them. Study-level points and caveats: Before falling back toward baseline at progression, clonality had risen at the time of ibrutinib response. Measured clonality at baseline was greater than in age-matched healthy donors and tracked with circulating CD8+ T-cell counts.

The targeted sequencing depth was 1 in 200,000 to 1 in 1 million T cells. Using immunoSEQ multiplex PCR, the repertoire was profiled, and TCRdb retains in-frame clones only, with some absent. Here the sample spans over 75,000 clones, almost 80% being singletons. The specimen comprised PBMCs, sampled after 12 months of ibrutinib treatment. The gene calls are TRBV14 and TRBJ2-4; D tentatively reads TRBD1 or TRBD2 (6 bases each). The receptor comes from a human donor with chronic lymphocytic leukemia. CDR3 sequence (DNA): TGTGCCAGCAGCCCTGGAGGGGACACTCCCTCCCGAGCCAAAAACATTCAGTACTTC. Its protein product is CASSPGGDTPSRAKNIQYF.